This is a list of T cell receptor beta chains from one sample in a study of cytomegalovirus exposure and HLA in healthy donors. Sequencing used immunoSEQ multiplex PCR; TCRdb keeps in-frame clones, though not all of them. The sample contains approximately 170,000 clones, about 85% of which appear only once. The specimen was PBMCs. These receptors all stem from a boy under 10 years old in good health and CMV-seronegative. CDR3s include the opening cysteine and the closing phenylalanine or tryptophan. D genes are given only for firm matches. Expanded clones get a size class; other rows say once, few or many, or leave the size out.

clone_size j_call d_call v_call cdr3_aa cdr3_nt
NA TRBJ2-1 NA TRBV6-4 CASSPFQPEGTYNEQFF TGTGCCAGCAGCCCATTTCAACCGGAGGGGACCTACAATGAGCAGTTCTTC
NA TRBJ1-2 NA TRBV14 CASSQDRGVGYTF TGTGCCAGCAGCCAAGATCGCGGGGTCGGCTACACCTTC
NA TRBJ2-3 TRBD1 TRBV2 CASSSQGQGRADTQYF TGTGCCAGCAGTTCACAGGGACAGGGTCGGGCAGATACGCAGTATTTT
NA TRBJ2-3 NA TRBV11-3 CASSLAGLPSQYF TGTGCCAGCAGCTTAGCGGGACTCCCTTCGCAGTATTTT
NA TRBJ2-3 TRBD1 TRBV7-6 CASSLGVGGASDTQYF TGTGCCAGCAGCTTAGGGGTAGGGGGCGCATCAGATACGCAGTATTTT
NA TRBJ2-1 NA TRBV5-1 CASSLSGYNEQFF TGCGCCAGCAGCCTCTCAGGGTACAATGAGCAGTTCTTC
NA TRBJ1-1 NA TRBV18 CASSPLEDTEAFF TGTGCCAGCTCACCCCTAGAGGACACTGAAGCTTTCTTT
few TRBJ2-5 TRBD2 TRBV5-1 CASSSKTSGGPSETQYF TGCGCCAGCAGCTCTAAGACTAGCGGGGGCCCTTCGGAGACCCAGTACTTC
NA TRBJ1-2 TRBD1 TRBV14 CASSQDWSGGFFDYGYTF TGTGCCAGCAGCCAAGATTGGTCAGGGGGATTTTTCGACTATGGCTACACCTTC
NA TRBJ2-1 NA TRBV9 CASSAALVRYNEQFF TGTGCCAGCAGCGCCGCCTTAGTCCGCTACAATGAGCAGTTCTTC
NA TRBJ1-5 TRBD1 TRBV6-1 CASSERGHQPQHF TGTGCCAGCAGTGAAAGGGGGCATCAGCCCCAGCATTTT
NA TRBJ2-1 TRBD2 TRBV2 CASSEALLAGTYNEQFF TGTGCCAGCAGTGAAGCGCTACTAGCGGGGACCTACAATGAGCAGTTCTTC
NA TRBJ2-7 TRBD2 TRBV11-2 CASSSLSGRAPYEQYF TGTGCCAGCAGTTCCTTGAGCGGGAGGGCCCCCTACGAGCAGTACTTC
NA TRBJ1-1 NA TRBV20-1 CSAGRQTEAFF TGCAGTGCCGGACGACAGACGGAAGCTTTCTTT
NA TRBJ2-3 NA TRBV11-2 CASTLGGGSTDTQYF TGTGCCAGCACCCTGGGCGGGGGCAGCACAGATACGCAGTATTTT
NA TRBJ2-2 NA TRBV25-1 CASSERHHTGELFF TGTGCCAGCAGTGAACGACATCACACCGGGGAGCTGTTTTTT
once TRBJ1-1 NA TRBV5-4 CASSRGGLRTEAFF TGTGCCAGCAGTCGGGGAGGTTTGAGAACTGAAGCTTTCTTT
NA TRBJ2-7 NA TRBV2 CASSVSQGWYEQYF TGTGCCAGCAGTGTTTCGCAGGGGTGGTACGAGCAGTACTTC
NA TRBJ2-1 TRBD2 TRBV5-1 CASSRTSGTSGSYNEQFF TGCGCCAGCAGCCGGACTAGCGGGACATCCGGCTCCTACAATGAGCAGTTCTTC
NA TRBJ1-4 TRBD1 TRBV27 CASSPDRVGEKLFF TGTGCCAGCAGTCCGGACAGGGTGGGTGAAAAACTGTTTTTT
few TRBJ1-1 TRBD1 TRBV29-1 CSARDREGTEAFF TGCAGCGCCCGGGACAGGGAAGGGACTGAAGCTTTCTTT
NA TRBJ1-1 TRBD1 TRBV6-1 CASSRQGMNTEAFF TGTGCCAGCAGTCGACAGGGAATGAACACTGAAGCTTTCTTT
NA TRBJ2-3 NA TRBV18 CASSPEERRTDTQYF TGTGCCAGCTCACCAGAGGAGAGGAGGACAGATACGCAGTATTTT
NA TRBJ2-5 NA TRBV4-1 CASSRFPYLYQETQYF TGCGCCAGCAGCCGCTTTCCCTATCTGTACCAAGAGACCCAGTACTTC
NA TRBJ2-5 NA TRBV6-1 CASSESGLGRYQETQYF TGTGCCAGCAGTGAAAGCGGCTTAGGCCGCTACCAAGAGACCCAGTACTTC
NA TRBJ2-7 TRBD2 TRBV2 CASSSGTSYEQYF TGTGCCAGCAGTTCCGGGACTAGCTACGAGCAGTACTTC
NA TRBJ2-2 NA TRBV9 CASSARQVGELFF TGTGCCAGCAGCGCCAGACAGGTCGGGGAGCTGTTTTTT